This T cell receptor (beta chain) is drawn from a study of identical twins. This clonotype has more than one count but fewer than ten. What it binds is not known. cDNA carried unique molecular identifiers, and a universal primer site was added by template switching. TCRdb reprocessed the 5' RACE reads with MiXCR, giving one entry per CDR3 protein. The sample has around 1.7 million distinct CDR3 sequences, about 32% seen once. Between the trimmed V and J ends, which lost 2 bases and 5 bases, there was a span of 9 bases. CDR1 is MGHRA and CDR2 is YSYEKL in the germline V gene. The CDR3 is made up of 13 amino acids. General study findings and limits: Within monozygotic twins, out-of-frame TCR alpha sharing was underestimated by the models. Reduced insertions were recorded for abundant cord blood beta clonotypes, with no such pattern in memory repertoires.

The specimen sequenced was cord blood. V usage is TRBV4-1 and J usage is TRBJ1-1; D ambiguous. This TCR came from a newborn girl in good health. CDR3 DNA: TGCGCCAGCAGCCAACCCGCAGGTACTGAAGCTTTCTTT. Protein sequence: CASSQPAGTEAFF.